The clone carrying this TCR beta chain was detected many times. The data derive from a study of neurological immune-mediated disorders. Synthesis of cDNA used 5'RACE (with 10-nucleotide random UMIs). TCRdb itself ran the 5' RACE reads through MiXCR, one entry per CDR3 protein. The sample lists over 60,000 distinct CDR3 sequences; under 5% were seen once. CDR3 size: 14 residues. Germline-derived CDR1 and CDR2 are SGHRS and YFSETQ. V was trimmed by 0 bases and J by 5 bases, leaving 11 bases between them. Material for sequencing was PBMCs. The sequence derives from a woman aged 45-65 years with multiple sclerosis. The rearrangement links TRBV5-1 to TRBJ1-1; no firm D call. CDR3 protein: CASSLAGGRTEAFF. The CDR3 DNA sequence: TGCGCCAGCAGCTTGGCGGGAGGGAGGACTGAAGCTTTCTTT.